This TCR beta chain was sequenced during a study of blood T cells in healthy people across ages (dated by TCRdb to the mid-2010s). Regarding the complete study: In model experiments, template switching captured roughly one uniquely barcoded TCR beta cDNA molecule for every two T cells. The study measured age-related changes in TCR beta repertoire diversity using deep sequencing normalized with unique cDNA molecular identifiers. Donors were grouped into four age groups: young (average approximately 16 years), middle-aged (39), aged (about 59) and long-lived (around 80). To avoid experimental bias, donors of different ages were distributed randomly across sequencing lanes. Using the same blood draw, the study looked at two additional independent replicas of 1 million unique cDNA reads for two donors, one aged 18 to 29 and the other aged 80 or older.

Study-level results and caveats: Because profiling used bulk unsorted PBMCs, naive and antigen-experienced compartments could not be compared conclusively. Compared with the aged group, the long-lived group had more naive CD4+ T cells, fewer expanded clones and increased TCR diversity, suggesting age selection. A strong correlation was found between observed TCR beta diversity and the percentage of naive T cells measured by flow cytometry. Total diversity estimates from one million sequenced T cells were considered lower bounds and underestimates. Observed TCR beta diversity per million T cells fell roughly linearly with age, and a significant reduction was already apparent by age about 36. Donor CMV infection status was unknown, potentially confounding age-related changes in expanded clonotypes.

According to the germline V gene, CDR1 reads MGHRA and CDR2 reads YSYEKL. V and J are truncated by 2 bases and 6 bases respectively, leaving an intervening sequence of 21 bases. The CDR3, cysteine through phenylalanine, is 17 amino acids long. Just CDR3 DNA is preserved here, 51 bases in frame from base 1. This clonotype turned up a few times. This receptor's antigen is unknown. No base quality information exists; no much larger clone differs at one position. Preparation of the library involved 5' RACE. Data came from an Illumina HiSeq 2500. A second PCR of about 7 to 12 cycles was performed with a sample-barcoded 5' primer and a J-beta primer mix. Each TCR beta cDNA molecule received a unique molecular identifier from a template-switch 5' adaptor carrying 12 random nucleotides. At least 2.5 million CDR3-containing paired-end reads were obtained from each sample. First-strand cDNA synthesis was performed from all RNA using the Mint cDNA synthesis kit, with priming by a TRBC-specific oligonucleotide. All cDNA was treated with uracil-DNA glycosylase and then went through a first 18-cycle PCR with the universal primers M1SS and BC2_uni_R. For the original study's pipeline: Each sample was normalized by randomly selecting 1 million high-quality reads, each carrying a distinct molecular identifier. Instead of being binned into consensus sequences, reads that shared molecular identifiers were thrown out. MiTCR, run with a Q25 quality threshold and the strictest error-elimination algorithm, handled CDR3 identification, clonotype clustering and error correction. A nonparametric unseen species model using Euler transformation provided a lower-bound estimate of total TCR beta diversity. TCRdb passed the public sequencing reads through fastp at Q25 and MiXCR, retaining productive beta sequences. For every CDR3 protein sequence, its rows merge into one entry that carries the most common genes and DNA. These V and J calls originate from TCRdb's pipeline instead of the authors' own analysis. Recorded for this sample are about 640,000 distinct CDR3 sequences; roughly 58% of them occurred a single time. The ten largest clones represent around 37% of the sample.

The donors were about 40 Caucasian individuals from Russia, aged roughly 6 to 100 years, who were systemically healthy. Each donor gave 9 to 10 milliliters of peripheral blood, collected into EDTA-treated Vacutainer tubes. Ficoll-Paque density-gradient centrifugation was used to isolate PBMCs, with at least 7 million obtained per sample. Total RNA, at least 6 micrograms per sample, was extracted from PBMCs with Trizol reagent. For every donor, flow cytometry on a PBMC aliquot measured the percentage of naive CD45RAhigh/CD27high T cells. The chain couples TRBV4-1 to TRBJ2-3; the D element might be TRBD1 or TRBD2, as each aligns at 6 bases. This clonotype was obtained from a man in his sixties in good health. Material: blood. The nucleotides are TGCGCCAGCAGCCAACGGGGGCTACTTACAGGGCTGGATACGCAGTATTTT. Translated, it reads CASSQRGLLTGLDTQYF.